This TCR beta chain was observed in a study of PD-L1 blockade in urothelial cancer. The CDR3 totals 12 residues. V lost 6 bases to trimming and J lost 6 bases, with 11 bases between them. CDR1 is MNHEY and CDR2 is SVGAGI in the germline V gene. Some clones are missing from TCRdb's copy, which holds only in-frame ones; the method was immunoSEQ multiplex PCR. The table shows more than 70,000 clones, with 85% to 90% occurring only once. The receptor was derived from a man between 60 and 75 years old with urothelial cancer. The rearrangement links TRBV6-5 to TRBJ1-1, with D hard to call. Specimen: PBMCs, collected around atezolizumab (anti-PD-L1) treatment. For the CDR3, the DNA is TGTGCCAGCAGGGGAGGATCCTCTGAAGCTTTCTTT. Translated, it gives CASRGGSSEAFF.